This TCR beta chain appears in the sequencing data of a study of cytomegalovirus exposure and HLA in healthy donors. Study-wide context: In a previous analysis, 110 million or so unique TCR beta sequences were found from 150 million to 200 million T cells. Points from the study as a whole: In vitro checks showed that three CMV-associated chains really do target CMV antigens.

Both 60 Vbeta primers and 13 Jbeta primers went into the PCR. Data came from immunoSEQ multiplex PCR; TCRdb stores just in-frame clones and leaves some out. Among under 150,000 clones, 50% to 70% were seen once, and the ten largest hold less than 9.5%. Germline CDR1 is SGHNT and CDR2 is YYREEE (reference sequence). This CDR3 has 15 amino acids. Unmatched junction bases numbered 7, after V lost 4 bases and J lost 2 bases. As for this clone: Its matching antigen is unknown.

The chain employs TRBV5-4 and TRBJ2-7; 9 positions match TRBD1. The receptor comes from a woman aged 40-49 years in good health and CMV-seropositive. Material: PBMCs. CDR3 coding DNA: TGTGCCAGCAGCCTTCCGGGACAGGGAACCTACGAGCAGTACTTC. Protein product: CASSLPGQGTYEQYF.